This TCR beta chain was documented in a study of blood T cell repertoires in COVID-19. This clone was seen more than once but under ten times. Germline V gene data show CDR1 as LNHDA and CDR2 as SQIVND (reference sequence). The CDR3 loop spans 14 amino acids. V shed 4 bases, J shed 2 bases, and the junction held 2 bases outside the gene matches. Sequenced by immunoSEQ multiplex PCR; TCRdb stores in-frame clones only, minus some. Altogether hundreds of thousands of clones are present, 80% to 95% being singletons, with the ten largest covering 0.7% to 0.85%. The chain employs TRBV19 and TRBJ2-7; 10 bases are shared with TRBD1. The receptor comes from a man aged 60 to 75 with COVID-19, enrolled during active disease. Material: peripheral blood. In DNA, the CDR3 is TGTGCCAGTAGTAGGGGGACAGGGGCCTACGAGCAGTACTTC. It codes for CASSRGTGAYEQYF.